This T cell receptor (beta chain) emerged from a study of T cell responses to AZD1222 COVID-19 vaccine listed by TCRdb under 2021. Concerning the study at large: A total of 230 to 250 trial participants underwent TCR sequencing, of whom 200 to 220 received two doses of AZD1222 and some 25 received two doses of the MenACWY control vaccine. Trial participants were enrolled by age into 18-55, 56-69 and 70-plus year subgroups, with about 150, 28 and 57 TCR-sequenced participants respectively. Broader findings and caveats from the paper: No day 14 peak-response samples were available, so repertoires were characterized only after the peak T cell response. In the small 56-69-year group, the increase in depth fell short of significance, most likely because of low power. Only a handful of AZD1222 recipients were SARS-CoV-2 seropositive at baseline, limiting conclusions about previously exposed vaccinees. Participants were mostly white British and included more females than males, and it was suggested by the authors that clonal diversity may have been underestimated. Reportedly, close to half of the unique spike-specific TCRs recognized epitopes lying outside the regions that are mutated in the B.1.351 and B.1.1.7 variants. Vaccine-associated CD4 TCRs spanned the whole spike protein, with dominant responses in regions 160-218 and 743-854. After two AZD1222 doses, spike-specific TCR breadth and depth were significantly higher than at day 0 and than in MenACWY recipients.

From V the trimming removes 3 bases and from J it removes 16 bases, while the gene matches leave 17 bases of the junction unaccounted for. CDR1 is given as LNHDA and CDR2 as SQIVND, both from the germline V gene (reference sequence). The CDR3 measures 15 amino acids from cysteine to phenylalanine. The entry retains the CDR3 DNA only, 45 bases that are in frame from base 1. The label giving this sample's time point can be read as: about 28 days (+/-7) after the second vaccine dose. AZD1222 recipients whose second dose came at about 4 weeks and those whose second dose came at about 12 weeks were combined into one group, since spike-specific TCR depth and breadth did not differ between the two schedules. Samples from vaccinated people were obtained from the UK trials COV001 and COV002, which included a single-blind randomized controlled phase 2/3 trial of AZD1222 (ChAdOx1 nCoV-19) in healthy adults. For TCRbeta chain sequencing, PBMC samples from trial participants were taken at day 0 and at day 28 after the second dose.

The CDR3 regions of human TCRbeta chains were subjected to immunosequencing. In the paper's pipeline: TCRs in the repertoires were matched against a reference library of SARS-CoV-2-specific TCRs that had been generated with the MIRA antigen-specificity platform. Breadth meant the fraction of unique TCRs that were SARS-CoV-2-associated, whereas depth meant the fraction of total T cells that were SARS-CoV-2-associated. Using the MIRA data, every spike-specific TCR was mapped to the spike region that the TCR reacted to and assigned to either a CD4 or a CD8 class. Log10-transformed breadth and depth values were compared by one-way ANOVA with Sidak's multiple comparisons tests. As stored in TCRdb, this immuneACCESS dataset retains in-frame rearrangements with V and J assigned. A fraction of the clones does not appear; measured against another copy, unresolved V genes explain less than half of the discrepancy, and the remainder lacks a known reason. Clone size and the V and J calls come from that table; the DNA yielded D and trimming. This sample lists some 150,000 clones; approximately 89% were detected once. The biggest ten clones account for around 1.7% of the sample.

A note on this clone: Its antigen target is currently unknown. Per-base quality was not reported, and no clone a single base away is much larger than it.

The sample in question was peripheral blood, obtained 28 days after the second AZD1222 dose. The receptor chain draws on TRBV19 and TRBJ2-1; the central 8 bases match TRBD1. The sequence was collected from an adult who received the AZD1222 COVID-19 vaccine. The sequenced DNA: TGTGCCAGTAGTATTGGGCAGGGGGCGCAGGTCAGGTTTTTCTTC. Translation gives CASSIGQGAQVRFFF.